A single sample gave rise to the 30 T cell receptor beta chains below, sequenced in a study of blood T cell repertoires in COVID-19. Here immunoSEQ multiplex PCR was the method, and the copy in TCRdb shows in-frame clones only, minus some. This sample has 250,000 to 350,000 clones, with roughly 90% found just once. Sample: peripheral blood. These receptors all stem from a woman between 25 and 40 years old with active or convalescent COVID-19.

The chain combines TRBV28 with TRBJ1-1; D is unclear. The CDR3 covers 14 residues. V lost 8 bases, J lost 6 bases, and 19 bases lay in between. Germline assignment: CDR1 MDHEN and CDR2 SYDVKM. CDR3 region: CASLTLGWRAEAFF. The CDR3 DNA is TGTGCCAGCCTAACTCTGGGGTGGAGGGCTGAAGCTTTCTTT.

J is TRBJ1-5 and V is TRBV7-2; 7 bases map to TRBD1. V gave up 4 bases and J gave up 6 bases; unmatched junction bases: 6. The length of the CDR3 is 14 residues. Germline assignment: CDR1 SGHTA and CDR2 FQGNSA. This CDR3 reads CASSSTGSGQPQHF. The CDR3 nucleotides are TGTGCCAGCAGCTCGACAGGGTCCGGTCAGCCCCAGCATTTT.

CDR3 DNA sequence: TGTGCCAGCAGCTTTGTATTAGCGGGGAAAGAGACCCAGTACTTC. Its protein is CASSFVLAGKETQYF. The chain is built from TRBV5-5 and TRBJ2-5, with TRBD2 matching 8 bases. Germline trimming cut 2 bases from V and 3 bases from J; bases unmatched to any gene: 6. The CDR3 is 15 residues long. The germline gives CDR1 SGHKS, CDR2 YYEKEE (reference sequence).

This clone was counted many times. The V call is TRBV6-4, the J call TRBJ2-3, with TRBD2 matching over 8 bases. The CDR3 extends over 15 amino acids. J was trimmed by 2 bases and V by 9 bases; bases with no gene match: 10. CDR1 MRHNA and CDR2 SNTAGT come from the germline V gene. The CDR3, as DNA: TGTGCCAGTTCCCCCAGCGGGGGATTCACAGATACGCAGTATTTT. Translating it yields CASSPSGGFTDTQYF.

This clone has only a few counts. The chain joins TRBV7-2 to TRBJ2-7, with D perhaps TRBD2 (6 bases). The CDR3 has 16 amino acids. V lost 1 base and J 1 base, leaving 14 bases between the germline ends. Looked up from germline, CDR1 is SGHTA and CDR2 is FQGNSA. CDR3 loop: CASSLGGAGKSYEQYF. The CDR3 DNA reads as TGTGCCAGCAGCTTAGGAGGGGCGGGGAAGTCCTACGAGCAGTACTTC.

The chain links TRBV10-2 to TRBJ1-4, with 7 bases matching TRBD1. From germline, CDR1 is WSHSY and CDR2 SAAADI. The CDR3 loop spans 14 amino acids. Germline trimming cut 6 bases from V and 6 bases from J; bases unmatched to any gene: 7. CDR3 loop: CASRAGTVDEKLFF. The CDR3 DNA is TGCGCCAGCAGGGCCGGGACAGTAGATGAAAAACTGTTTTTT.

Only one count was recorded for this clone. The chain recombines TRBV6-6 with TRBJ1-5; TRBD1 aligns across 9 bases. This CDR3 spans 17 amino acids. Germline CDR1 and CDR2: MNHNY and SVGAGI (reference sequence). Trimming removed 5 bases from V and 3 bases from J; junction bases left unmatched: 11. This chain's CDR3 is CASSRRTGVVYNQPQHF. For the CDR3, the DNA is TGTGCCAGCAGTCGAAGGACAGGGGTGGTATACAATCAGCCCCAGCATTTT.

The J gene is TRBJ2-5, the V gene TRBV3-1 (or the pseudogene TRBV3-2); D gene ambiguous. The CDR3 is 14 amino acids. Germline-derived CDR1 and CDR2 are LGHDT and YNNKEL (reference sequence). V gave up 3 bases and J gave up 4 bases, with 12 bases separating them. CDR3 region: CASSQSEATETQYF. The DNA of the CDR3 is TGTGCCAGCAGCCAGTCCGAAGCGACAGAGACCCAGTACTTC.

This clone appeared once. The V call is TRBV9, the J call TRBJ1-3; the D is unclear. Trimming cost V 1 base and J 0 bases, with 5 bases left between them. The V gene's germline CDR1 is SGDLS and CDR2 YYNGEE. The CDR3 is 14 amino acids. In nucleotides, the CDR3 is TGTGCCAGCAGCGTAATGGCCTCTGGAAACACCATATATTTT. This codes for CASSVMASGNTIYF.

The chain employs TRBV9 and TRBJ1-2; no clear D gene. Germline assignment: CDR1 SGDLS and CDR2 YYNGEE. The CDR3 loop spans 14 amino acids. With 2 bases removed from V and 8 bases from J, the gap between germline ends came to 16 bases. CDR3 in DNA: TGTGCCAGCAGCGTTCTCCCCACCCAGCGGGGCTACACCTTC. Translation gives CASSVLPTQRGYTF. Complete variable domain (other parts from reference TRBV9 and TRBJ1-2): DSGVTQTPKHLITATGQRVTLRCSPRSGDLSVYWYQQSLDQGLQFLIQYYNGEERAKGNILERFSAQQFPDLHSELNLSSLELGDSALYFCASSVLPTQRGYTFGSGTRLTVV.

This clone was detected only once. This chain connects TRBV9 to TRBJ2-4; D perhaps matches TRBD2 (6 bases). V was shortened by 4 bases and J by 6 bases, with 17 bases between the two germline ends. Germline V CDR1 and CDR2: SGDLS, YYNGEE. The CDR3 is made up of 15 amino acids. This CDR3 is CASSHAGSERNIQYF. The CDR3 bases are TGTGCCAGCAGCCATGCGGGGAGTGAGAGAAACATTCAGTACTTC.

The rearrangement joins TRBV18 to TRBJ1-1, with 7 bases aligning to TRBD1. The CDR3 loop spans 15 amino acids. Unmatched junction bases numbered 11, after V lost 7 bases and J lost 3 bases. Germline lookup yields CDR1 KGHSH and CDR2 LQKENI. The CDR3 DNA reads TGTGCCAGCTTAAAAGAAGGGACAGACCACACTGAAGCTTTCTTT. Residues: CASLKEGTDHTEAFF.

V and J are TRBV12-5 and TRBJ1-1; 8 nucleotides align to TRBD1. The germline CDR1 and CDR2 sequences are LGHNT and FRNRAP. The CDR3 contains 13 residues. After removal of 1 base from V and 10 bases from J, the junction contained 5 bases not matched to a gene. The CDR3 DNA follows: TGTGCTAGTGGTTTGGGTCAGGGGGCGAGAGCTTTCTTT. Its translation: CASGLGQGARAFF.

This clone appeared once. CDR3 in amino acids: CASSYTYGSPLHF. DNA for the CDR3: TGTGCCAGCAGTTACACCTATGGTTCTCCCCTCCACTTT. This chain joins TRBV6-2 or TRBV6-3 and TRBJ1-6; D gene uncertain. Germline CDR1 MNHEY, CDR2 SVGEGT. V was pared by 2 bases and J by 13 bases, with 12 bases between. The CDR3 contains 13 residues.

This clone came up once. The rearrangement links TRBV6-1 to TRBJ1-5, with 9 bases matching TRBD1. V was clipped by 3 bases and J by 7 bases; unmatched bases: 19. Germline V gene data show CDR1 as MNHNS and CDR2 as SASEGT. The CDR3 length is 19 residues. The CDR3 here is CASSDRDRVSGTREQPQHF. CDR3 bases: TGTGCCAGCAGTGACCGGGACAGGGTGTCAGGCACTCGGGAGCAGCCCCAGCATTTT.

The V call is TRBV5-5, the J call TRBJ2-3; 8 bases fit TRBD2. This CDR3 region has 16 residues. V was pared by 0 bases and J by 4 bases, with 7 bases of the junction left unmatched. The germline V gene encodes CDR1 SGHKS and CDR2 YYEKEE (reference sequence). The CDR3 reads CASSLVTSGPSDTQYF. CDR3 DNA: TGTGCCAGCAGCTTGGTAACTAGCGGCCCCTCAGATACGCAGTATTTT.

The genes are TRBV30 and TRBJ1-1; 7 nucleotides align to TRBD1. Germline CDR1 GTSNPN, CDR2 SVGIG (reference sequence). The CDR3 sequence is 15 residues long. V was clipped by 3 bases and J by 1 base; unmatched bases: 8. The CDR3: CAWRAGGMRNTEAFF. CDR3 bases: TGTGCCTGGAGAGCAGGGGGTATGAGGAACACTGAAGCTTTCTTT.

This clone is a singleton in its sample. This sequence joins TRBV5-1 and TRBJ1-5, with D possibly matching TRBD1 (6 bases). The germline gives CDR1 SGHRS, CDR2 YFSETQ. V lost 1 base, J lost 2 bases, and 10 bases lay in between. CDR3 length: 15 amino acids. CDR3 sequence: CASSLTGLGNQPQHF. Here the CDR3 DNA reads TGCGCCAGCAGCTTGACAGGGCTCGGCAATCAGCCCCAGCATTTT.

The CDR3 nucleotides are TGTGCCAGCAGCCTAGGGAGTTTGGTCACCGGGGAGCTGTTTTTT. Translation: CASSLGSLVTGELFF. The gene calls are TRBV7-6 and TRBJ2-2; D possibly corresponds to TRBD2 (5 bases). V was shortened by 5 bases and J by 4 bases, with 14 bases between the two germline ends. This CDR3 has 15 amino acids. Germline CDR1 is SGHVS and CDR2 is FNYEAQ.

The chain carries TRBV3-1 (or the pseudogene TRBV3-2) and TRBJ1-2; D is undetermined. The germline CDR1 and CDR2 sequences are LGHDT and YNNKEL (reference sequence). The CDR3 contains 16 residues. V was pared by 0 bases and J by 0 bases, with 11 bases between. Here the CDR3 DNA reads TGTGCCAGCAGCCAAGATCCAGGAGGAACTAACTATGGCTACACCTTC. Protein sequence: CASSQDPGGTNYGYTF.

The J gene is TRBJ2-3, the V gene TRBV4-3, with D uncertain. Germline V CDR1 and CDR2: LGHNA, YSLEER. This CDR3 is built from 14 residues. Deletions cut 0 bases from V and 4 bases from J, with 8 bases between. The CDR3 region is CASSQERFPDTQYF. Here the CDR3 DNA reads TGCGCCAGCAGCCAAGAACGGTTTCCAGATACGCAGTATTTT.

This clone came up once. This rearrangement joins TRBV6-6 to TRBJ2-1; 9 bases line up with TRBD2. Germline V gene sequence: CDR1 MNHNY, CDR2 SVGAGI (reference sequence). Trimming took 5 bases from V and 7 from J; bases not matched to a gene: 18. CDR3 length equals 18 residues. The chain's CDR3 is CASSPATLGAGGRNEQFF. CDR3 sequence (DNA): TGTGCCAGCAGTCCCGCAACCTTGGGAGCGGGGGGCAGGAATGAGCAGTTCTTC.

The chain joins TRBV5-1 to TRBJ1-2, with TRBD1 matching 7 bases. The CDR3 loop spans 14 amino acids. The germline V gene has CDR1 SGHRS and CDR2 YFSETQ. After removal of 7 bases from V and 8 bases from J, the junction contained 14 bases not matched to a gene. Here the CDR3 reads CASAQLEGARGYTF. Written as DNA, the CDR3 is TGCGCCAGCGCACAGCTCGAGGGGGCGCGGGGCTACACCTTC.

This CDR3 reads CASSLDGQFNEKLFF. CDR3 coding DNA: TGCGCCAGCAGCTTGGATGGACAGTTTAATGAAAAACTGTTTTTT. The chain is built from TRBV5-1 and TRBJ1-4; D may be TRBD1 (6 bases). Trimming shortened V by 0 bases and J by 4 bases, and 10 bases separated the two germline ends. Germline values: CDR1 SGHRS, CDR2 YFSETQ. CDR3 size: 15 residues.

The V gene is TRBV4-3, the J gene TRBJ1-1; 7 bases map to TRBD1. CDR1 and CDR2 from the germline V gene are LGHNA and YSLEER. Trimming cost V 1 base and J 8 bases; bases outside gene matches: 10. This CDR3 has 15 residues. Written as DNA, the CDR3 is TGCGCCAGCAGCCAAGCCGGGCCAGGGGGTGAGGAAGCTTTCTTT. Encoded protein: CASSQAGPGGEEAFF.

The rearrangement joins TRBV7-9 to TRBJ1-6, with a tentative D call TRBD1 (6 bases). V lost 5 bases and J lost 12, with 17 bases in between. This CDR3 has 14 residues. Germline values: CDR1 SEHNR, CDR2 FQNEAQ (reference sequence). The CDR3 loop is CASSVDRRVEPLHF. CDR3 sequence (DNA): TGTGCCAGCAGCGTTGACAGGCGGGTGGAACCCCTCCACTTT.

The rearrangement joins TRBV3-1 (or the pseudogene TRBV3-2) to TRBJ2-5; D is possibly TRBD2 (5 bases). CDR1 is LGHDT and CDR2 is YNNKEL in the germline V gene (reference sequence). This CDR3 contains 12 residues. With 1 base removed from V and 5 bases from J, the gap between germline ends came to 5 bases. The CDR3, as DNA: TGTGCCAGCAGCCAAGGGACTGAGACCCAGTACTTC. Translated, it gives CASSQGTETQYF.

The chain carries TRBV2 and TRBJ1-1; maybe TRBD1 (6 bases). Trimming removed 4 bases at V and 1 base at J, with 10 bases between. The CDR3 is 14 amino acids. CDR1 and CDR2 from the germline V gene are SNHLY and FYNNEI. The CDR3 coding sequence is TGTGCCAGCAGTGGCAGGGGCGCGAACACTGAAGCTTTCTTT. This codes for CASSGRGANTEAFF.

Here the CDR3 DNA reads TGTGCCAGCAGCCAAGGACGGACTATGAACACTGAAGCTTTCTTT. Translation gives CASSQGRTMNTEAFF. This chain links TRBV5-4 with TRBJ1-1; D is unclear. Trimming left V 4 bases short and J 0 bases short, with 13 bases between. Germline V gene lookup returns CDR1 SGHNT and CDR2 YYREEE (reference sequence). The CDR3 totals 15 residues. Complete variable domain (other parts from reference TRBV5-4 and TRBJ1-1): ETGVTQSPTHLIKTRGQQVTLRCSSQSGHNTVSWYQQALGQGPQFIFQYYREEENGRGNFPPRFSGLQFPNYSSELNVNALELDDSALYLCASSQGRTMNTEAFFGQGTRLTVV.

V is TRBV24-1 and J is TRBJ1-2; TRBD1 matches 8 bases. Looked up from germline, CDR1 is KGHDR and CDR2 is SFDVKD. The junction had 7 bases not matched to a gene; V was cut back by 7 bases and J by 7 bases. This CDR3 spans 13 amino acids. The CDR3 sequence: CATSKTGEGGYTF. The CDR3 region has the DNA TGTGCCACCAGCAAGACAGGGGAAGGTGGCTACACCTTC.